These T cell receptor beta chains were read from a single sample in a study of blood T cell repertoires in COVID-19. Sequencing used immunoSEQ multiplex PCR; TCRdb keeps in-frame clones, though not all of them. Of approximately 200,000 clones in the sample, about 85% were seen once. The sequencing sample was made of PBMCs or T cells enriched from blood (not recorded which). The origin of the receptors is a woman in her 30s who had recovered from COVID-19. CDR3s include the opening cysteine and the closing phenylalanine or tryptophan. The D gene is left open where the match is weak.

j_call d_call v_call cdr3_nt cdr3_aa
TRBJ1-2 . TRBV24-1 TGTGCCACCAGTGACTACTATGGCTACACCTTC CATSDYYGYTF
TRBJ2-1 TRBD1 TRBV15 TGTGCCACCAGCCCGGGACAGGGGAGCGAGCAGTTCTTC CATSPGQGSEQFF
TRBJ2-7 . TRBV6-2/TRBV6-3 TGTGCCAGCAGTTACTCACGGAGGCAGTACTTC CASSYSRRQYF
TRBJ1-1 . TRBV28 TGTGCCAGCAGCTTTTATGTGGAAGCTTTCTTT CASSFYVEAFF
TRBJ2-5 TRBD2 TRBV15 TGTGCCACGGGGGGGGAGACCCAGTACTTC CATGGETQYF
TRBJ2-1 TRBD2 TRBV18 TGTGCCAGCTCACCACCGACACGCGGACGACTAGCGGGGGACATCTACAATGAGCAGTTCTTC CASSPPTRGRLAGDIYNEQFF
TRBJ2-4 TRBD2 TRBV7-2 TGTGCCAGCAGCTTAGCAGCGGGGGGGGAAAACATTCAGTACTTC CASSLAAGGENIQYF
TRBJ2-7 . TRBV28 TGTGCCCTAGGGGACTCCTACGAGCAGTACTTC CALGDSYEQYF
TRBJ2-1 TRBD2 TRBV9 TGTGCCAGCAACCCCGGGACTAGTAACTATGAGCAGTTCTTC CASNPGTSNYEQFF
TRBJ1-5 . TRBV5-6 TGTGCCAGCAGTCGGGGACGGAGGGGCAATCAGCCCCAGCATTTT CASSRGRRGNQPQHF